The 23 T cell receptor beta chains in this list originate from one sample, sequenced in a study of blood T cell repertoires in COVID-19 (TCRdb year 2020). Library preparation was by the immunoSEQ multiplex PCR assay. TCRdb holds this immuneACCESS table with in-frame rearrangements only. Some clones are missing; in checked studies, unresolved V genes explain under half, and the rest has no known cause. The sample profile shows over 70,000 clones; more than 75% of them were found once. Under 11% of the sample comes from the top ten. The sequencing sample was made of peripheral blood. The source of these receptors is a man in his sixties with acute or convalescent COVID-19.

DNA of the CDR3: TGCGCCAGCCTTAGCGGGAGGTACCAGGGGGAGACCCAGTACTTC. Protein: CASLSGRYQGETQYF. The chain carries TRBV5-1 and TRBJ2-5, with TRBD2 matching 10 bases. The CDR3 has 15 residues. Per the germline V gene, CDR1 is SGHRS and CDR2 is YFSETQ. V dropped 7 bases and J dropped 5; count of bases not matched to a gene: 11.

The CDR3 region has the DNA TGTGCCTGGAGTGTACGGGGGGCCAGGGTGACTTATACGCAGTATTTT. Its protein product is CAWSVRGARVTYTQYF. The chain recombines TRBV30 with TRBJ2-3, with D tentatively TRBD2 (7 bases). The CDR3 totals 16 residues. Germline assignment: CDR1 GTSNPN and CDR2 SVGIG (reference sequence). V lost 0 bases to trimming and J lost 7 bases, with 20 bases between them.

The chain's CDR3 is CASSLRASGGPSSYNEQFF. In DNA, the CDR3 is TGTGCCAGCAGCTTACGGGCGAGCGGGGGGCCTAGCTCCTACAATGAGCAGTTCTTC. The chain has TRBV7-2 and TRBJ2-1; 9 bases fit TRBD2. The CDR3 covers 19 residues. CDR1 and CDR2 from the germline V gene are SGHTA and FQGNSA. V shed 2 bases and J 0 bases; nucleotides not matched to a gene: 11.

The CDR3 reads CASSRDTYNSPLHF. Written as DNA, the CDR3 is TGTGCATCATCCCGGGATACCTATAATTCACCCCTCCACTTT. The genes are TRBV10-3 and TRBJ1-6; no clear D. The CDR3 is 14 amino acids. CDR1 ENHRY and CDR2 SYGVKD come from the germline V gene.

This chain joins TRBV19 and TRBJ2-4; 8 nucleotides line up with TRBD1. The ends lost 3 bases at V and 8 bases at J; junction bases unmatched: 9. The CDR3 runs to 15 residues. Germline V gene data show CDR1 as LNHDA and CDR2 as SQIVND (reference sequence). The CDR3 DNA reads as TGTGCCAGTAGTATTGAAGGGACAGGTAGGGACATTCAGTACTTC. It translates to CASSIEGTGRDIQYF. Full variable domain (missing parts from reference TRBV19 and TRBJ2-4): DGGITQSPKYLFRKEGQNVTLSCEQNLNHDAMYWYRQDPGQGLRLIYYSQIVNDFQKGDIAEGYSVSREKKESFPLTVTSAQKNPTAFYLCASSIEGTGRDIQYFGAGTRLSVL.

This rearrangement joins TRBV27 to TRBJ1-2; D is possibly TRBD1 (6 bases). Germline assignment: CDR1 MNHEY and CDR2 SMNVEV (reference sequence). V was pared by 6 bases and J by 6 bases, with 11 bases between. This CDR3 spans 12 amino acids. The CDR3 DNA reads TGTGCCAGCAGGCGAGGGGGAGATGGCTACACCTTC. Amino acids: CASRRGGDGYTF.

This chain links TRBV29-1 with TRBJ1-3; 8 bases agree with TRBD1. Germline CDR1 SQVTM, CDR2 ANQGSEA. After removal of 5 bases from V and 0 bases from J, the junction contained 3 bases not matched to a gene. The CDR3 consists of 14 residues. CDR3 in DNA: TGCAGCGTTCTCGGACAGGGCTCTGGAAACACCATATATTTT. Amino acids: CSVLGQGSGNTIYF.

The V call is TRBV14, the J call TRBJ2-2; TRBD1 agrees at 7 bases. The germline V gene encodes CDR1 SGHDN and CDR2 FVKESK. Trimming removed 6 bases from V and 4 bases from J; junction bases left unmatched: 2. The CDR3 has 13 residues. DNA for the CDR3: TGTGCCAGCAGGACAGGGCCCACCGGGGAGCTGTTTTTT. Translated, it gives CASRTGPTGELFF.

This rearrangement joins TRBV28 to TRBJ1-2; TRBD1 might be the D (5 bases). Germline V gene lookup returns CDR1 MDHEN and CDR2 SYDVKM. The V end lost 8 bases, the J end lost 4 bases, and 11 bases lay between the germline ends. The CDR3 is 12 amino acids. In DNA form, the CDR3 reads TGTGCCAGCGGCCTCGGGGGCTATGGCTACACCTTC. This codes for CASGLGGYGYTF.

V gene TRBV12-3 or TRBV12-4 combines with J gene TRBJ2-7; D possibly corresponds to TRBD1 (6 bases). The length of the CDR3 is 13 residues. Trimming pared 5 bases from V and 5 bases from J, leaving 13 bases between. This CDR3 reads CASSPTGSHEQYF. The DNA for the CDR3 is TGTGCCAGCAGTCCCACAGGGAGTCACGAGCAGTACTTC.

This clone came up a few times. The CDR3 nucleotides read TGTGCCACTCGAAGGGAAGGGGGCAATGAGCAGTTCTTC. Residues: CATRREGGNEQFF. This chain uses TRBV6-5 with TRBJ2-1; perhaps TRBD1 as D (6 bases). The CDR3 extends over 13 amino acids. CDR1 and CDR2 from the germline V gene are MNHEY and SVGAGI. Trimming shortened V by 10 bases and J by 6 bases, and 16 bases separated the two germline ends.

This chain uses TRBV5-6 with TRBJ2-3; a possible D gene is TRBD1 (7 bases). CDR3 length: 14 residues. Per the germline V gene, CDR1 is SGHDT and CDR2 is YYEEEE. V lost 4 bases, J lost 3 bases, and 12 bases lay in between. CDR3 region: CASSPRGRTDTQYF. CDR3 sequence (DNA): TGTGCCAGCAGCCCCAGGGGGAGGACAGATACGCAGTATTTT. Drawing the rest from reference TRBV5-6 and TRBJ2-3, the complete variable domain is DAGVTQSPTHLIKTRGQQVTLRCSPKSGHDTVSWYQQALGQGPQFIFQYYEEEERQRGNFPDRFSGHQFPNYSSELNVNALLLGDSALYLCASSPRGRTDTQYFGPGTRLTVL.

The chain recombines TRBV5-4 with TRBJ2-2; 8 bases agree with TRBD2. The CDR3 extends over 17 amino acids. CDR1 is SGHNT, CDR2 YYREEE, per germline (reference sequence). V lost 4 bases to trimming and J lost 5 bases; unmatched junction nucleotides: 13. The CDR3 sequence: CASSRPGSGVRTGELFF. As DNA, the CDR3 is TGTGCCAGCAGCCGGCCAGGTAGCGGGGTTCGAACCGGGGAGCTGTTTTTT.

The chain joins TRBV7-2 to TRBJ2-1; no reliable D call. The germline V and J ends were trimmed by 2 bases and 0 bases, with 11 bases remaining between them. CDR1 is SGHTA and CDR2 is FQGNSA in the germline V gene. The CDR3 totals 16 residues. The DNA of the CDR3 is TGTGCCAGCAGCTTATCTAGGCAGAGCTCCTACAATGAGCAGTTCTTC. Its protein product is CASSLSRQSSYNEQFF.

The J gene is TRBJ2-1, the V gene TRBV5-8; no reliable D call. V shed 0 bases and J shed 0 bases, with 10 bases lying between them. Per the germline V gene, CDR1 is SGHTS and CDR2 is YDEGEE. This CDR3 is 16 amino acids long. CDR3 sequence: CASSLGLTTSYNEQFF. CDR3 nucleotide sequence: TGTGCCAGCAGCTTGGGGTTAACTACCTCCTACAATGAGCAGTTCTTC. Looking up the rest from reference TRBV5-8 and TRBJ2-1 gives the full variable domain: EAGVTQSPTHLIKTRGQQATLRCSPISGHTSVYWYQQALGLGLQFLLWYDEGEERNRGNFPPRFSGRQFPNYSSELNVNALELEDSALYLCASSLGLTTSYNEQFFGPGTRLTVL.

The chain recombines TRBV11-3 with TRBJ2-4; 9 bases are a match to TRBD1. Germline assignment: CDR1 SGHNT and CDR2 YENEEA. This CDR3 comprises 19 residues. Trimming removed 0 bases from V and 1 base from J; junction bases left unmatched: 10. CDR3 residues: CASSLDPGTGSRAKNIQYF. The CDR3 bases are TGTGCCAGCAGCTTAGACCCCGGGACAGGGAGTCGGGCCAAAAACATTCAGTACTTC.

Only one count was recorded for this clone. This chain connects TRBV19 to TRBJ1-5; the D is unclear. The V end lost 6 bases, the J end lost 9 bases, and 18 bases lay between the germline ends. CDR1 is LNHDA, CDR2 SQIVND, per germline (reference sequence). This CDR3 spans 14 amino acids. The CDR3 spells CASRGSYTEGPQHF. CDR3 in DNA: TGTGCCAGTAGAGGGAGCTATACCGAAGGGCCCCAGCATTTT.

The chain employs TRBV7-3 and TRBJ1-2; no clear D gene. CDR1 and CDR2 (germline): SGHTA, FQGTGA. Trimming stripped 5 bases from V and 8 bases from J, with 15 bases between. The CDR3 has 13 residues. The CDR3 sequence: CASSPRPEGGYTF. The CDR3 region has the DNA TGTGCCAGCAGCCCGCGGCCTGAGGGAGGCTACACCTTC.

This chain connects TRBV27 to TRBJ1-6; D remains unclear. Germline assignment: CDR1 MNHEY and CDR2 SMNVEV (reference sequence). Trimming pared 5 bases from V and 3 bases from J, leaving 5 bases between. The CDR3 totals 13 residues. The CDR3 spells CASSTVYNSPLHF. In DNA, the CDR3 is TGTGCCAGCAGTACAGTCTATAATTCACCCCTCCACTTT.

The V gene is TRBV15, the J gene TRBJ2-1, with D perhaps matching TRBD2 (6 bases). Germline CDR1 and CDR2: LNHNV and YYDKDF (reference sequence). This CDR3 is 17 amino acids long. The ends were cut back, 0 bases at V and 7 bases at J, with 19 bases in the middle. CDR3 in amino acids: CATSRDQRAGARNEQFF. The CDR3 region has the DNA TGTGCCACCAGCAGAGATCAGAGAGCGGGCGCCAGAAATGAGCAGTTCTTC.

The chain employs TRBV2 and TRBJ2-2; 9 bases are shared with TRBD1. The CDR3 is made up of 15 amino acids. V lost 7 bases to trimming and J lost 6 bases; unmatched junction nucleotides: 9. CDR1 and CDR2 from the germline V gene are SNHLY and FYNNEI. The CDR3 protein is CASKGQGSSAGELFF. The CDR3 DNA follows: TGTGCCAGCAAAGGACAGGGGTCATCCGCCGGGGAGCTGTTTTTT.

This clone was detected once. The CDR3 DNA is TGTGCCAGCAGTTTTACCCCGTGGACTCCAGCGCCTTATGGCTACACCTTC. It yields the protein CASSFTPWTPAPYGYTF. J is TRBJ1-2 and V is TRBV28, with unresolved D. V lost 3 bases, J lost 5 bases, and 22 bases lay in between. This CDR3 has 17 residues. Germline V gene lookup returns CDR1 MDHEN and CDR2 SYDVKM.

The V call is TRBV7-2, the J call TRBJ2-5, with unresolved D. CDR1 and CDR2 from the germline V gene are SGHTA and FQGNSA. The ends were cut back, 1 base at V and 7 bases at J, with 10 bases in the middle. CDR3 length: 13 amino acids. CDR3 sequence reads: CASSLVPLGTQYF. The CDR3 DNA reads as TGTGCCAGCAGCTTAGTGCCGCTCGGGACCCAGTACTTC.